One and the same sample provided the 27 T cell receptor beta chains below, sequenced in a study of CD8 T cells in ankylosing spondylitis (dated by TCRdb to the late 2010s). Summary of the overall study and its limitations: Blood from ankylosing spondylitis patients appeared to be characterized by a TCR beta motif made up of several highly homologous amino acid variants.

Antigen specificity for these receptors is unknown. Libraries came from 5' RACE. The sequencer listed for this sample is Illumina HiSeq 2500. TCRdb cleaned the public reads at Q25 with fastp, built clones with MiXCR and kept in-frame beta chains. Every CDR3 protein is listed once, alongside the most common genes and DNA of its rows. Counted in this sample were about 800,000 distinct CDR3 sequences; roughly 12% of them appeared once. The ten largest make up approximately 0.46% of the sample. The sample comprised blood, either unsorted or a sorted T cell fraction (not recorded which). The receptors here all came from a male donor with ankylosing spondylitis.

There are a few counts of this clonotype. This chain connects TRBV20-1 to TRBJ1-4; D call uncertain. The CDR3 contains 14 residues. V was cut by 2 bases and J by 5 bases, with 12 bases left in between. Germline V lookup: CDR1 DFQATT, CDR2 SNEGSKA (reference sequence). CDR3 DNA: TGCAGTGCTAGAATGGCAGGAGGGAATGAAAAACTGTTTTTT. This sequence encodes CSARMAGGNEKLFF.

This clonotype was counted only a few times. The gene calls are TRBV29-1 and TRBJ2-5; TRBD2 matches 15 bases. CDR3 size: 18 residues. Unmatched junction bases numbered 14, after V lost 4 bases and J lost 5 bases. Germline V gene data show CDR1 as SQVTM and CDR2 as ANQGSEA. CDR3: CSVVKVRTSGGAWETQYF. The CDR3 DNA follows: TGCAGCGTTGTTAAGGTCCGGACTAGCGGGGGGGCCTGGGAGACCCAGTACTTC. Drawing the rest from reference TRBV29-1 and TRBJ2-5, the complete variable domain is SAVISQKPSRDICQRGTSLTIQCQVDSQVTMMFWYRQQPGQSLTLIATANQGSEATYESGFVIDKFPISRPNLTFSTLTVSNMSPEDSSIYLCSVVKVRTSGGAWETQYFGPGTRLLVL.

V usage is TRBV7-2 and J usage is TRBJ2-4; TRBD2 matches at 10 bases. This CDR3 comprises 15 residues. The J segment lost 6 bases and the V segment lost 0 bases, leaving 2 bases of the junction unmatched. Germline V lookup: CDR1 SGHTA, CDR2 FQGNSA. CDR3 nucleotides: TGTGCCAGCAGCTTAGCTACTAGCGGGGTAAACATTCAGTACTTC. It encodes CASSLATSGVNIQYF. The full variable domain, rest sourced from reference TRBV7-2 and TRBJ2-4, is GAGVSQSPSNKVTEKGKDVELRCDPISGHTALYWYRQSLGQGLEFLIYFQGNSAPDKSGLPSDRFSAERTGGSVSTLTIQRTQQEDSAVYLCASSLATSGVNIQYFGAGTRLSVL.

The chain uses TRBV20-1 and TRBJ1-6; 7 nucleotides align to TRBD1. The CDR3 is 14 amino acids. Germline-derived CDR1 and CDR2 are DFQATT and SNEGSKA (reference sequence). V lost 8 bases, J lost 4 bases, and 8 bases stayed unmatched. The CDR3 sequence is CSTRRTGYNSPLHF. CDR3 nucleotide sequence: TGCAGTACCCGCAGGACAGGATATAATTCACCCCTCCACTTT.

This clonotype was counted only a few times. The chain uses TRBV6-2 or TRBV6-3 and TRBJ2-7; the D is unclear. The V and J ends lost 5 bases and 0 bases respectively, with 8 bases between them. Germline CDR1 and CDR2: MNHEY and SVGEGT. The CDR3 length is 13 residues. As DNA, the CDR3 is TGTGCCAGCAGTACACCTCCCTCCTACGAGCAGTACTTC. It specifies CASSTPPSYEQYF.

The sample holds many counts of this clonotype. J is TRBJ1-5 and V is TRBV9, with 7 bases that match TRBD1. CDR3 length: 14 residues. CDR1 is SGDLS, CDR2 YYNGEE, per germline. After removal of 3 bases from V and 4 bases from J, the junction contained 4 bases not matched to a gene. CDR3 protein: CASSEGQPNQPQHF. The CDR3 coding sequence is TGTGCCAGCAGCGAGGGACAGCCGAATCAGCCCCAGCATTTT.

This clonotype was detected ten times or more. This sequence may be a read error, since a much larger clone differs from it by one base. V is TRBV20-1 and J is TRBJ1-5; D is undetermined. Germline-derived CDR1 and CDR2 are DFQATT and SNEGSKA (reference sequence). This CDR3 has 12 residues. The V end lost 6 bases, the J end lost 3 bases, and 9 bases lay between the germline ends. The CDR3 reads CSAGRINQPQHF. The CDR3 coding sequence is TGCAGTGCCGGACGGATCAATCAGCCCCAGCATTTT.

There are many counts of this clonotype. This chain connects TRBV4-2 to TRBJ2-2, with D perhaps given as TRBD1 or TRBD2 (5 bases each). CDR1 is LGHNA and CDR2 is YNFKEQ in the germline V gene. Trimming cost V 4 bases and J 2 bases, with 14 bases left between them. The CDR3 loop spans 16 amino acids. The chain's CDR3 is CASSPRDGDNTGELFF. The CDR3 bases are TGTGCCAGCAGCCCCCGGGACGGCGATAACACCGGGGAGCTGTTTTTT.

This clonotype has at least ten counts. The V and J genes are TRBV7-8 and TRBJ1-6; D call uncertain. The CDR3 sequence is 13 residues long. The V gene's germline CDR1 is SGHVS and CDR2 FQNEAQ. Trimming removed 5 bases at V and 9 bases at J, with 11 bases between. CDR3 sequence reads: CASSTLVGSPLHF. CDR3 DNA: TGTGCCAGCAGCACACTTGTGGGTTCACCCCTCCACTTT.

The J gene is TRBJ1-5, the V gene TRBV7-2; no reliable D call. This CDR3 is 13 amino acids long. Germline CDR1 reads SGHTA; CDR2 reads FQGNSA. Trimming shortened V by 3 bases and J by 7 bases, and 10 bases separated the two germline ends. CDR3 loop: CASSLNNQQPQHF. In DNA form, the CDR3 reads TGTGCCAGCAGCTTGAACAACCAGCAGCCCCAGCATTTT.

This clonotype was recorded at least ten times. V usage is TRBV5-1 and J usage is TRBJ2-3, with D unclear. Germline lookup yields CDR1 SGHRS and CDR2 YFSETQ. V lost 4 bases and J lost 2, with 11 bases in between. This CDR3 comprises 14 residues. The DNA for the CDR3 is TGCGCCAGCAGCGAACGGGTATCCACAGATACGCAGTATTTT. It codes for CASSERVSTDTQYF.

This clonotype was detected a few times. J is TRBJ2-3 and V is TRBV20-1; 12 bases align to TRBD2. This CDR3 region has 14 residues. The V and J ends lost 6 bases and 4 bases, in that order; junction bases with no gene match: 5. Looked up from germline, CDR1 is DFQATT and CDR2 is SNEGSKA (reference sequence). CDR3 in amino acids: CSALAGGRADTQYF. CDR3 DNA: TGCAGTGCCCTAGCGGGAGGGCGCGCAGATACGCAGTATTTT.

This clonotype was observed a handful of times. This chain links TRBV5-1 with TRBJ2-1; TRBD2 aligns across 9 bases. V gave up 0 bases and J gave up 10 bases; unmatched junction bases: 8. Germline lookup yields CDR1 SGHRS and CDR2 YFSETQ. CDR3 length equals 15 residues. CDR3 in amino acids: CASSLGGSGRSEQFF. The CDR3 nucleotides are TGCGCCAGCAGCTTGGGGGGAAGCGGGAGGTCGGAGCAGTTCTTC. Using reference TRBV5-1 and TRBJ2-1 for the parts outside the CDR3, the full variable domain is KAGVTQTPRYLIKTRGQQVTLSCSPISGHRSVSWYQQTPGQGLQFLFEYFSETQRNKGNFPGRFSGRQFSNSRSEMNVSTLELGDSALYLCASSLGGSGRSEQFFGPGTRLTVL.

This clonotype was recorded at least ten times. The chain joins TRBV7-2 to TRBJ2-1; D is unresolved. This CDR3 has 14 residues. Trimming stripped 2 bases from V and 2 bases from J, with 7 bases between. CDR1 is SGHTA and CDR2 is FQGNSA in the germline V gene. The CDR3: CASSLRQPYNEQFF. CDR3 bases: TGTGCCAGCAGCTTACGGCAGCCCTACAATGAGCAGTTCTTC.

The chain uses TRBV24-1 and TRBJ1-2; no definite D call. This CDR3 is 11 amino acids long. Trimming took 4 bases from V and 8 from J, leaving 7 bases between them. Germline V CDR1 and CDR2: KGHDR, SFDVKD. The CDR3 reads CATSDNIGYTF. The DNA for the CDR3 is TGTGCCACCAGTGACAACATCGGCTACACCTTC.

This clonotype has more than one count but fewer than ten. The chain is built from TRBV5-4 and TRBJ2-5; D may be TRBD1 (6 bases). The CDR3 has 15 amino acids. Trimming left V 6 bases short and J 4 bases short, with 19 bases between. CDR1 is SGHNT, CDR2 YYREEE, per germline (reference sequence). The CDR3 coding sequence is TGTGCCAGCACCTCTGGAACAGGGAGAGTAGAGACCCAGTACTTC. It yields the protein CASTSGTGRVETQYF.

This clonotype has just a few counts. The V gene is TRBV4-1, the J gene TRBJ1-6; D is undetermined. Trimming stripped 0 bases from V and 6 bases from J, with 9 bases between. The CDR3 is 15 amino acids. Germline loops: CDR1 MGHRA, CDR2 YSYEKL. CDR3 sequence: CASSQEGSLNSPLHF. Written as DNA, the CDR3 is TGCGCCAGCAGCCAAGAAGGTTCTCTTAATTCACCCCTCCACTTT.

J is TRBJ2-1 and V is TRBV18; the match to TRBD2 covers 7 bases. Germline V gene data show CDR1 as KGHSH and CDR2 as LQKENI. The CDR3 contains 16 residues. The ends lost 4 bases at V and 2 bases at J; junction bases unmatched: 8. CDR3 sequence: CASSLQRGITYNEQFF. The CDR3 DNA follows: TGTGCCAGCTCACTGCAGCGGGGTATAACCTACAATGAGCAGTTCTTC.

The table lists this clonotype with many counts. The CDR3 loop reads CASSSTGSDTQYF. CDR3 DNA sequence: TGCGCCAGCTCCTCGACAGGCTCAGATACGCAGTATTTT. The chain has TRBV5-1 and TRBJ2-3; TRBD1 is a possible D gene (6 bases). Deletions cut 7 bases from V and 4 bases from J, with 13 bases between. The CDR3 runs to 13 residues. Germline V gives CDR1 SGHRS, CDR2 YFSETQ.

The chain employs TRBV7-2 and TRBJ2-1, with 7 bases that match TRBD2. The CDR3 has 15 residues. Germline assignment: CDR1 SGHTA and CDR2 FQGNSA. The trim removed 3 bases at V and 7 bases at J, leaving 9 bases unmatched. CDR3 DNA sequence: TGTGCCAGCAGCTTGACTAGCAGCCTTACGAATGAGCAGTTCTTC. Protein: CASSLTSSLTNEQFF.

The genes are TRBV11-1 and TRBJ2-2; tentative D call: TRBD2 (6 bases). V lost 3 bases and J 1 base, leaving 9 bases between the germline ends. The CDR3 has 15 amino acids. Germline V gene sequence: CDR1 SGHAT, CDR2 FQDESV (reference sequence). The CDR3 coding sequence is TGTGCCAGCAGCTTTCAGGGAGGGAACACCGGGGAGCTGTTTTTT. This translates into CASSFQGGNTGELFF.

This clonotype was observed a few times. The chain has TRBV4-3 and TRBJ2-3; 7 nucleotides align to TRBD1. The germline V gene encodes CDR1 LGHNA and CDR2 YSLEER. Trimming cost V 2 bases and J 2 bases; bases outside gene matches: 4. The length of the CDR3 is 15 residues. The CDR3 DNA follows: TGCGCCAGCAGCCAACTCACAGGGGTCACAGATACGCAGTATTTT. It translates to CASSQLTGVTDTQYF.

This sequence joins TRBV5-6 and TRBJ2-1; D remains ambiguous. The germline V gene encodes CDR1 SGHDT and CDR2 YYEEEE. The CDR3 consists of 15 residues. V gave up 0 bases and J gave up 5 bases, with 12 bases separating them. CDR3 sequence reads: CASSLVTLPHNEQFF. The CDR3 DNA reads TGTGCCAGCAGCTTGGTGACACTCCCCCACAATGAGCAGTTCTTC.

Many counts were recorded for this clonotype. This chain uses TRBV20-1 with TRBJ1-1, with TRBD1 matching over 7 bases. The CDR3 consists of 12 residues. Looked up from germline, CDR1 is DFQATT and CDR2 is SNEGSKA (reference sequence). J was trimmed by 11 bases and V by 0 bases; bases with no gene match: 6. CDR3 DNA: TGCAGTGCTAGAGAAGGGGGCCGGGTCGCTTTCTTT. Protein: CSAREGGRVAFF.

In this sample, this clonotype turned up many times. J is TRBJ1-1 and V is TRBV20-1; D remains ambiguous. The CDR3 runs to 14 residues. The germline V gene has CDR1 DFQATT and CDR2 SNEGSKA (reference sequence). The V gene lost 6 bases and the J gene lost 5 bases, with 19 bases spanning the gap. The CDR3 coding sequence is TGCAGTGCAGAGGCGGGGAAAGGGAGTACTGAAGCTTTCTTT. This codes for CSAEAGKGSTEAFF.

This clonotype showed up just a few times. The rearrangement links TRBV5-1 to TRBJ1-6, with D uncertain. The ends were cut back, 0 bases at V and 7 bases at J, with 17 bases in the middle. This CDR3 contains 17 residues. Looked up from germline, CDR1 is SGHRS and CDR2 is YFSETQ. CDR3 sequence reads: CASSLGTAESLNSPLHF. CDR3 coding DNA: TGCGCCAGCAGCTTGGGGACGGCAGAGAGTTTAAATTCACCCCTCCACTTT.

This clonotype was recorded at least ten times. The J gene is TRBJ2-7, the V gene TRBV20-1; 10 positions agree with TRBD1. V gave up 0 bases and J gave up 3 bases; unmatched junction bases: 2. Germline V gives CDR1 DFQATT, CDR2 SNEGSKA (reference sequence). The CDR3 is 14 residues long. The CDR3 reads CSARDRTGGYEQYF. DNA for the CDR3: TGCAGTGCTAGAGACCGGACAGGGGGCTACGAGCAGTACTTC.